Below, 27 T cell receptor beta chains from the same sample are listed, as sequenced in a study of OX40 agonist ivuxolimab in advanced cancers. Some clones are missing from TCRdb's copy, which holds only in-frame ones; the method was immunoSEQ multiplex PCR. The table shows around 77,000 clones, with over 75% occurring only once. The sample in question was CD4+ or CD8+ T cells sorted from blood, obtained in a trial of the OX40 agonist ivuxolimab. The receptors shown here come from an adult with an advanced solid tumor such as melanoma, head and neck, liver or kidney cancer.

The V and J genes are TRBV30 and TRBJ1-4, with 8 bases fitting TRBD1. V was pared by 4 bases and J by 3 bases, with 13 bases of the junction left unmatched. CDR1 and CDR2 from the germline V gene are GTSNPN and SVGIG (reference sequence). CDR3 length: 17 residues. The CDR3 DNA reads TGTGCCTGGAAACAGGGGGACCTCGGGCTCGCTAATGAAAAACTGTTTTTT. Amino acid sequence: CAWKQGDLGLANEKLFF. Drawing the rest from reference TRBV30 and TRBJ1-4, the complete variable domain is SQTIHQWPATLVQPVGSPLSLECTVEGTSNPNLYWYRQAAGRGLQLLFYSVGIGQISSEVPQNLSASRPQDRQFILSSKKLLLSDSGFYLCAWKQGDLGLANEKLFFGSGTQLSVL.

The gene calls are TRBV2 and TRBJ1-2, with TRBD1 as a possible D gene (6 bases). V shed 6 bases and J shed 0 bases, with 11 bases lying between them. Germline V gene sequence: CDR1 SNHLY, CDR2 FYNNEI. The CDR3 is 14 residues long. In DNA, the CDR3 is TGTGCCAGCAGCCGGGACACCTCTAACTATGGCTACACCTTC. This translates into CASSRDTSNYGYTF.

Note on this clone: This sample also contains other DNA sequences that code for the same CDR3. The J gene is TRBJ2-3, the V gene TRBV5-1; the D is unclear. V was cut by 1 base and J by 9 bases, with 21 bases left in between. This CDR3 is 16 amino acids long. Germline loops: CDR1 SGHRS, CDR2 YFSETQ. The CDR3 DNA sequence: TGCGCCAGCAGCTTGTTGGATCGGCCACCTTCGTCAACGCAGTATTTT. Translating gives CASSLLDRPPSSTQYF.

The chain links TRBV7-2 to TRBJ2-7; 7 bases fit TRBD1. Germline lookup yields CDR1 SGHTA and CDR2 FQGNSA. The J segment lost 6 bases and the V segment lost 5 bases, leaving 10 bases of the junction unmatched. The CDR3 covers 14 residues. The CDR3 loop is CASSPDRESREQYF. The CDR3 DNA follows: TGTGCCAGCAGCCCAGACAGGGAGTCTCGCGAGCAGTACTTC.

This clone was observed a single time. V is TRBV10-3 and J is TRBJ1-1, with TRBD1 as a possible D gene (6 bases). The CDR3 runs to 12 residues. Germline-derived CDR1 and CDR2 are ENHRY and SYGVKD. The V gene lost 11 bases and the J gene lost 1 base, with 11 bases spanning the gap. CDR3: CAAQQGNTEAFF. As DNA, the CDR3 is TGTGCCGCCCAACAGGGGAACACTGAAGCTTTCTTT.

This chain joins TRBV5-4 and TRBJ1-3; D remains ambiguous. Trimming shortened V by 4 bases and J by 0 bases, and 8 bases separated the two germline ends. CDR1 is SGHNT, CDR2 YYREEE, per germline (reference sequence). The CDR3 is 14 amino acids. The CDR3 reads CASSTDNSGNTIYF. The DNA for the CDR3 is TGTGCCAGCAGCACTGACAACTCTGGAAACACCATATATTTT.

V and J are TRBV11-2 and TRBJ1-1; D not resolved. V gave up 5 bases and J gave up 6 bases, with 19 bases separating them. Germline V gene sequence: CDR1 SGHAT, CDR2 FQNNGV. The CDR3 extends over 15 amino acids. CDR3: CASSPPGSWSAEAFF. CDR3 DNA sequence: TGTGCCAGCAGCCCACCGGGGAGTTGGAGCGCTGAAGCTTTCTTT.

The CDR3 region has the DNA TGTGCCAGCAGTGAAGTGGGAGAAAGCAATCAGCCCCAGCATTTT. Translating it yields CASSEVGESNQPQHF. The chain joins TRBV6-1 to TRBJ1-5; D is unclear. CDR3 length equals 15 residues. Trimming took off 1 base at V and 1 base at J, with 8 bases between the two ends. Germline-derived CDR1 and CDR2 are MNHNS and SASEGT.

The V call is TRBV6-5, the J call TRBJ2-7, with unresolved D. CDR1 MNHEY and CDR2 SVGAGI come from the germline V gene. There are 15 residues in the CDR3. Trimming took 2 bases from V and 2 from J, leaving 13 bases between them. The CDR3 DNA follows: TGTGCCAGCAGTTACGTTGCAGGCAACGCCTACGAGCAGTACTTC. Translated: CASSYVAGNAYEQYF.

This rearrangement joins TRBV25-1 to TRBJ1-6; the match to TRBD1 covers 7 bases. The length of the CDR3 is 14 residues. J lost 8 bases, V lost 7 bases, and 8 bases had no gene match. Germline V gives CDR1 MGHDK, CDR2 SYGVNS. The CDR3 nucleotides are TGTGCCAGCACGCGACAGGGTAAGGATTCACCCCTCCACTTT. Residues: CASTRQGKDSPLHF.

The count of this clone is one. The chain couples TRBV7-8 to TRBJ2-3, with D unresolved. The germline V gene has CDR1 SGHVS and CDR2 FQNEAQ. V gave up 2 bases and J gave up 3 bases, with 6 bases separating them. This CDR3 comprises 13 residues. CDR3 residues: CASSLPSTDTQYF. In DNA, the CDR3 is TGTGCCAGCAGCTTACCCTCTACAGATACGCAGTATTTT.

The rearrangement joins TRBV7-6 to TRBJ1-1; D ambiguous. Germline V gene sequence: CDR1 SGHVS, CDR2 FNYEAQ. The CDR3 totals 14 residues. Deletions cut 6 bases from V and 5 bases from J, with 16 bases between. The CDR3 is CASSSRIGGTEAFF. In nucleotides, the CDR3 is TGTGCCAGCAGTTCAAGGATAGGCGGGACTGAAGCTTTCTTT.

The chain joins TRBV9 to TRBJ2-1, with 8 bases identical to TRBD2. The junction had 9 bases not matched to a gene; V was cut back by 4 bases and J by 0 bases. Per germline, CDR1 SGDLS and CDR2 YYNGEE. The CDR3 has 17 residues. CDR3 nucleotide sequence: TGTGCCAGCAGCCCCCGGGGGGGGATAAGCTCCTACAATGAGCAGTTCTTC. Encoded protein: CASSPRGGISSYNEQFF.

The chain combines TRBV6-1 with TRBJ2-1, with TRBD2 matching 11 bases. This CDR3 has 15 amino acids. Germline V gene data show CDR1 as MNHNS and CDR2 as SASEGT. Trimming took 5 bases from V and 3 from J; bases not matched to a gene: 3. The CDR3 loop is CASSRLAGNYNEQFF. CDR3 coding DNA: TGTGCCAGCAGTAGACTAGCGGGGAACTACAATGAGCAGTTCTTC.

The chain combines TRBV25-1 with TRBJ1-2; D not resolved. CDR3 size: 14 residues. Germline-derived CDR1 and CDR2 are MGHDK and SYGVNS. Trimming took off 1 base at V and 3 bases at J, with 9 bases between the two ends. The CDR3 region is CASSESWFDYGYTF. As DNA, the CDR3 is TGTGCCAGCAGTGAATCGTGGTTCGACTATGGCTACACCTTC.

The chain joins TRBV27 to TRBJ1-6; D might be TRBD1 (5 bases). Trimming left V 3 bases short and J 8 bases short, with 20 bases between. Germline V CDR1 and CDR2: MNHEY, SMNVEV (reference sequence). The CDR3 has 17 amino acids. The CDR3 loop reads CASSFQGTAGSDSPLHF. CDR3 nucleotides: TGTGCCAGCAGTTTCCAAGGGACCGCCGGTTCTGATTCACCCCTCCACTTT.

The chain carries TRBV14 and TRBJ2-3, with D perhaps TRBD1 or TRBD2 (6 bases each). Germline loops: CDR1 SGHDN, CDR2 FVKESK. The CDR3 sequence is 17 residues long. V lost 0 bases to trimming and J lost 5 bases, with 18 bases between them. CDR3 protein: CASSQDWVRGRRDTQYF. The CDR3, as DNA: TGTGCCAGCAGCCAAGATTGGGTCCGGGGGCGAAGAGATACGCAGTATTTT.

The rearrangement uses TRBV2 and TRBJ1-2; a weak D match, TRBD1 (5 bases). Germline V gives CDR1 SNHLY, CDR2 FYNNEI. The CDR3 consists of 14 residues. Between the trimmed V and J ends, which lost 3 bases and 2 bases, there was a span of 10 bases. In nucleotides, the CDR3 is TGTGCCAGCAGTGATTTTGCAGGGAACTATGGCTACACCTTC. Translated, it gives CASSDFAGNYGYTF.

V usage is TRBV19 and J usage is TRBJ2-2; D is perhaps TRBD2 (6 bases). This CDR3 contains 17 residues. The germline V and J ends were trimmed by 3 bases and 2 bases, with 16 bases remaining between them. Germline V lookup: CDR1 LNHDA, CDR2 SQIVND (reference sequence). This chain's CDR3 is CASSIGWGVRNTGELFF. The CDR3 DNA reads TGTGCCAGTAGTATCGGTTGGGGGGTTAGAAACACCGGGGAGCTGTTTTTT.

This chain connects TRBV2 to TRBJ1-5; 11 bases match TRBD1. Per the germline V gene, CDR1 is SNHLY and CDR2 is FYNNEI. The CDR3 spans 16 residues. Trimming took 7 bases from V and 2 from J; bases not matched to a gene: 7. As DNA, the CDR3 is TGTGCCAGCACCGGGACAGGGGGTTTCGGCAATCAGCCCCAGCATTTT. It encodes CASTGTGGFGNQPQHF.

The J gene is TRBJ2-2, the V gene TRBV28; D is possibly TRBD2 (6 bases). Per the germline V gene, CDR1 is MDHEN and CDR2 is SYDVKM. Deletions cut 8 bases from V and 0 bases from J, with 13 bases between. The length of the CDR3 is 15 residues. CDR3 residues: CASHPGGANTGELFF. CDR3 bases: TGTGCCAGCCACCCCGGGGGAGCGAACACCGGGGAGCTGTTTTTT.

This clone occurred once. The genes are TRBV7-7 and TRBJ2-1, with 9 bases aligning to TRBD2. The CDR3 totals 15 residues. CDR1 and CDR2 from the germline V gene are SSHAT and FNYEAQ (reference sequence). The ends lost 0 bases at V and 7 bases at J; junction bases unmatched: 4. The CDR3 spells CASSLAGTSQNEQFF. The CDR3 coding sequence is TGTGCCAGCAGCTTAGCTGGGACTAGCCAGAATGAGCAGTTCTTC.

This CDR3 reads CAWRRGVYEQYF. The CDR3 DNA follows: TGTGCCTGGAGGAGGGGGGTTTACGAGCAGTACTTC. This chain uses TRBV30 with TRBJ2-7, with D perhaps given as TRBD1 or TRBD2 (6 bases each). Germline assignment: CDR1 GTSNPN and CDR2 SVGIG (reference sequence). This CDR3 is built from 12 residues. Trimming removed 3 bases from V and 4 bases from J, with 10 bases in between.

A note on this clone: At one of its ends the junction is not consistent with the germline gene, which may arise from a read error. This sequence joins TRBV6-1 and TRBJ2-6, with TRBD2 identical over 9 bases. There are 17 residues in the CDR3. Germline V gives CDR1 MNHNS, CDR2 SASEGT. Here the CDR3 reads CASSKAGGYSGANVLTF. The CDR3 DNA is TGTGCCAGCAGTAAAGCGGGGGGATACTCTGGGGCCAACGTCCTGACTTTC.

The V gene is TRBV28, the J gene TRBJ1-5, with 9 bases that match TRBD1. The CDR3 contains 17 residues. Germline CDR1 reads MDHEN; CDR2 reads SYDVKM. Losses at the gene ends were 6 bases for V and 1 base for J; bases not matched to a gene: 10. The CDR3 coding sequence is TGTGCCAGCAGATCCACAGGGGGCTCCGGGAGCAATCAGCCCCAGCATTTT. This encodes CASRSTGGSGSNQPQHF.

V is TRBV5-1 and J is TRBJ1-1, with 9 bases fitting TRBD1. Germline-derived CDR1 and CDR2 are SGHRS and YFSETQ. The CDR3 is 14 amino acids. Unmatched junction bases numbered 4, after V lost 4 bases and J lost 3 bases. CDR3 loop: CASSVGQGYTEAFF. The CDR3 coding sequence is TGCGCCAGCAGCGTGGGACAGGGTTACACTGAAGCTTTCTTT.

This rearrangement joins TRBV5-1 to TRBJ2-5; 11 bases match TRBD1. Germline lookup yields CDR1 SGHRS and CDR2 YFSETQ. After removal of 4 bases from V and 7 bases from J, the junction contained 9 bases not matched to a gene. CDR3 length: 15 residues. Written as DNA, the CDR3 is TGCGCCAGCAGCGCTGGACAGGGGGCACGGGTGACCCAGTACTTC. It translates to CASSAGQGARVTQYF.